This T cell receptor beta chain was sequenced in a study of blood T cell repertoires in COVID-19. Germline CDR1 is SGHKS and CDR2 is YYEKEE (reference sequence). The CDR3 has 14 amino acids. V gave up 4 bases and J gave up 10 bases; unmatched junction bases: 8. In the original analysis: Nucleated cell counts were estimated from reference gene primer amplification. Only in-frame clones appear in the TCRdb table, and some are missing; sequencing was by immunoSEQ multiplex PCR. The D gene and trimming were derived from the DNA, and the V and J assignments and clone size from that table. The data contain about 220,000 clones, around 80% of them seen just once; the ten biggest clones take up approximately 16%. Everyone who took part was about 18 to 90 years old, and they came from 20 to 25 US areas. Cohorts were determined from participant-reported clinical history. Cohort 3 recovery required two negative PCRs, clearance, or symptom resolution.

The V and J genes are TRBV5-5 and TRBJ1-6; 7 positions match TRBD1. The specimen sequenced was PBMCs or T cells enriched from blood (not recorded which). The clonotype comes from a man aged 35 to 55 who had recovered from COVID-19. The CDR3 reads CASSRQGADSPLHF. In DNA form, the CDR3 reads TGTGCCAGCAGCAGACAGGGAGCGGACTCACCCCTCCACTTT.